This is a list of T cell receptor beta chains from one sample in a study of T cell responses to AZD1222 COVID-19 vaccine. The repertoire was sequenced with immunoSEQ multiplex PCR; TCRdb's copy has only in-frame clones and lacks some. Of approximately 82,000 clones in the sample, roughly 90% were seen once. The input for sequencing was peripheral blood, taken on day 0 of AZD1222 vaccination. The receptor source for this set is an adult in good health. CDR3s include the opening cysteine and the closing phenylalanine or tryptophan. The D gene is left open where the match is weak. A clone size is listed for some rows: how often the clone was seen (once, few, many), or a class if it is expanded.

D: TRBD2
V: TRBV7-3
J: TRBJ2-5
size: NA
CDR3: CASSLAGGAGETQYF
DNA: TGTGCCAGCAGCCTCGCCGGGGGGGCCGGGGAGACCCAGTACTTC

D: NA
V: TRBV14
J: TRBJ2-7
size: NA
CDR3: CASSQGRGLYYEQYF
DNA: TGTGCCAGCAGCCAAGGGCGCGGTCTCTACTACGAGCAGTACTTC

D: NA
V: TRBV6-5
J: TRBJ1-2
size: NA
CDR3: CASSSPRSGNYGYTF
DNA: TGTGCCAGCAGTTCCCCCCGCTCAGGAAACTATGGCTACACCTTC

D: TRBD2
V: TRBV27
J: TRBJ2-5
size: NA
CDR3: CASSLRRGDRETQYF
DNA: TGTGCCAGCAGTTTACGGCGGGGGGATCGAGAGACCCAGTACTTC

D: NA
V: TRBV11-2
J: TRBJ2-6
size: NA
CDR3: CASSSLGSNSSGANVLTF
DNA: TGTGCCAGCAGCTCCCTGGGGAGCAATAGCTCTGGGGCCAACGTCCTGACTTTC

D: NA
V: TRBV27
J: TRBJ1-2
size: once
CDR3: CASSLFWGRHYGYTF
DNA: TGTGCCAGCAGTTTATTCTGGGGTCGACACTATGGCTACACCTTC

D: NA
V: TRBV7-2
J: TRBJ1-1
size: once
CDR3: CASSLGTPNTEAFF
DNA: TGTGCCAGCAGCTTAGGCACTCCGAACACTGAAGCTTTCTTT

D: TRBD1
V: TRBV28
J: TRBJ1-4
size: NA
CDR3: CASSFLQGLGNEKLFF
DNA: TGTGCCAGCAGTTTCTTACAGGGGTTAGGTAATGAAAAACTGTTTTTT

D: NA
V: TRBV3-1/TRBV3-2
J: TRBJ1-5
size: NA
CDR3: CASSQGAAGNQPQHF
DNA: TGTGCCAGCAGCCAGGGCGCCGCGGGCAATCAGCCCCAGCATTTT

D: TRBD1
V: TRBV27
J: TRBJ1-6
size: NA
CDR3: CASRRGTEDNSPLHF
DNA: TGTGCCAGCAGACGCGGGACAGAGGATAATTCACCCCTCCACTTT

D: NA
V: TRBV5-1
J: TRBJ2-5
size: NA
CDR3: CASSQETGQETQYF
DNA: TGCGCCAGCAGCCAGGAGACAGGACAAGAGACCCAGTACTTC

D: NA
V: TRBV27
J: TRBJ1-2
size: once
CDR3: CASSLGRERTRGYTF
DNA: TGTGCCAGCAGTTTAGGGAGGGAGAGGACACGAGGCTACACCTTC

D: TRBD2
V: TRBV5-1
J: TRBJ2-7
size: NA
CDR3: CASSFSGGAYEQYF
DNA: TGCGCCAGCAGCTTTTCGGGGGGAGCCTACGAGCAGTACTTC

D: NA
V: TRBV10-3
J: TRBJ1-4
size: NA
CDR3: CAISESKEGLFF
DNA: TGTGCCATCAGTGAGTCGAAAGAGGGACTGTTTTTT

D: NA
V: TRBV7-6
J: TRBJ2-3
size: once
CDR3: CASSLREGDTQYF
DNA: TGTGCCAGCAGCTTAAGGGAAGGAGATACGCAGTATTTT

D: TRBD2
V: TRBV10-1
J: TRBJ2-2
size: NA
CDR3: CASSESLAGDRELFF
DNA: TGCGCCAGCAGTGAGTCCCTAGCGGGGGACCGGGAGCTGTTTTTT

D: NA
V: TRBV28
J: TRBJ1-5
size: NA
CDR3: CASRPWTDSNQPQHF
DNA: TGTGCCAGCAGGCCTTGGACGGATAGCAATCAGCCCCAGCATTTT

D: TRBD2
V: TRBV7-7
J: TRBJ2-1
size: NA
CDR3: CASSRLAGLNNEQFF
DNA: TGTGCTAGCAGCCGACTAGCGGGGCTCAACAATGAGCAGTTCTTC

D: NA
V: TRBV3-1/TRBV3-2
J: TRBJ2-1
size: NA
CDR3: CASSQDPGHHNEQFF
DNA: TGTGCCAGCAGCCAAGACCCGGGACATCACAATGAGCAGTTCTTC

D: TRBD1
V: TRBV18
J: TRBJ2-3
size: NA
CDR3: CASSPQGAGADTQYF
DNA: TGTGCCAGCTCACCACAGGGGGCCGGGGCAGATACGCAGTATTTT

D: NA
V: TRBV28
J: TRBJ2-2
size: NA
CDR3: CASSLIPGELFF
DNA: TGTGCCAGCAGCCTCATCCCCGGGGAGCTGTTTTTT

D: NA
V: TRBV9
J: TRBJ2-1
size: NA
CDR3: CASSVGGGYSYNEQFF
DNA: TGTGCCAGCAGCGTTGGTGGGGGTTACTCCTACAATGAGCAGTTCTTC

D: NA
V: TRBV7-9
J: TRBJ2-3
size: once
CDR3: CATSTFPGHGDTQYF
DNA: TGTGCCACCTCTACGTTCCCGGGACACGGAGATACGCAGTATTTT

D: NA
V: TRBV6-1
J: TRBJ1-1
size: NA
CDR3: CASSDRGKTTEAFF
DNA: TGTGCCAGCAGTGACCGGGGAAAAACCACTGAAGCTTTCTTT

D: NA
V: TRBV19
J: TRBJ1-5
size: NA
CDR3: CASSIDRWDGQHF
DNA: TGTGCCAGTAGTATAGATCGGTGGGACGGCCAGCATTTT

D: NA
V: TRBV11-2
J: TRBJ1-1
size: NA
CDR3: CASSSLAGGVTEAFF
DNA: TGTGCCAGCAGCTCCCTCGCCGGGGGGGTCACTGAAGCTTTCTTT

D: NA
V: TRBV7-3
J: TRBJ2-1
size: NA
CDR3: CASSLRLASYNEQFF
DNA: TGTGCCAGCAGCTTAAGGCTAGCGTCCTACAATGAGCAGTTCTTC

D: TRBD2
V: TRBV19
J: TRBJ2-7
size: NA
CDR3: CASSISSSGGYEQYF
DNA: TGTGCCAGTAGTATTTCGAGTAGCGGGGGCTACGAGCAGTACTTC

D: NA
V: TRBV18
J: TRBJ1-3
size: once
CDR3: CASSPERGGGNTIYF
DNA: TGTGCCAGCTCACCGGAGAGGGGAGGTGGAAACACCATATATTTT

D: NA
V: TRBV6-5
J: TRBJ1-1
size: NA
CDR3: CASSYSKASGTEAFF
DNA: TGTGCCAGCAGTTACTCGAAGGCGTCCGGGACTGAAGCTTTCTTT

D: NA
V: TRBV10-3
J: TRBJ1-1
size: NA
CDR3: CAISAGTNTEAFF
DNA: TGTGCCATCAGTGCTGGGACGAACACTGAAGCTTTCTTT

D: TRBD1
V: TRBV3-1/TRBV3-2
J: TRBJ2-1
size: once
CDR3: CASSRAGTAYEEQFF
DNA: TGTGCCAGCAGCCGAGCCGGGACAGCCTACGAGGAGCAGTTCTTC

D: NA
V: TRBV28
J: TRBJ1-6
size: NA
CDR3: CASRTDSPLHF
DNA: TGTGCCAGCAGAACTGATTCACCCCTCCACTTT

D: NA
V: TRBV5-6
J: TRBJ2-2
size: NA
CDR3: CASNYKNTGELFF
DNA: TGTGCCAGCAACTACAAGAACACCGGGGAGCTGTTTTTT

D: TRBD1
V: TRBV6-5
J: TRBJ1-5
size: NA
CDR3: CASSLGQGWQPQHF
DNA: TGTGCCAGCAGTCTCGGACAGGGTTGGCAGCCCCAGCATTTT

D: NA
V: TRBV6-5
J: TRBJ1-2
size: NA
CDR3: CASTNRDHYGYTF
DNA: TGTGCCAGCACAAACAGGGATCACTATGGCTACACCTTC

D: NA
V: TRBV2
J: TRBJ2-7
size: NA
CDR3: CASSELQVPSYEQYF
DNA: TGTGCCAGCAGTGAACTACAGGTCCCATCCTACGAGCAGTACTTC

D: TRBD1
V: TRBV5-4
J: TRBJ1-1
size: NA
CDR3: CASSPTPGGTEAFF
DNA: TGTGCCAGCAGCCCAACTCCAGGGGGCACTGAAGCTTTCTTT

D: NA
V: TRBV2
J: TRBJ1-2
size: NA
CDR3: CASSPQRGGYTF
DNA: TGTGCCAGCAGTCCACAACGAGGCGGCTACACCTTC

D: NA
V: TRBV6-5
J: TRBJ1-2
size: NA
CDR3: CASSRDEGPHF
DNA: TGTGCCAGCAGTCGGGACGAAGGTCCTCACTTC

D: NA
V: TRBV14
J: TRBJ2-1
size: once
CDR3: CASSQYERTNEQFF
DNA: TGTGCCAGCAGCCAATATGAGCGGACCAATGAGCAGTTCTTC

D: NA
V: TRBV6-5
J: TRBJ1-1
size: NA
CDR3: CASSFHQGSNTEAFF
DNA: TGTGCCAGCAGTTTTCATCAGGGATCGAACACTGAAGCTTTCTTT

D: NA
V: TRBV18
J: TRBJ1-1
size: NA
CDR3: CASSRQEYPQRGSGTEAFF
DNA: TGTGCCAGCTCACGACAGGAGTACCCTCAGAGGGGGTCGGGCACTGAAGCTTTCTTT

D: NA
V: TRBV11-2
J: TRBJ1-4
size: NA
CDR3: CASSALPSSGLNEKLFF
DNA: TGTGCCAGCAGCGCCCTTCCTTCTTCGGGACTTAATGAAAAACTGTTTTTT

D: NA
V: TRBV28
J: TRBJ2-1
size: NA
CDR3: CASSRLRGSSYNEQFF
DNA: TGTGCCAGCAGTCGACTACGGGGGTCCTCCTACAATGAGCAGTTCTTC

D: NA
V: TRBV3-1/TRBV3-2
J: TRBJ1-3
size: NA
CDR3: CASSLAFSGNTIYF
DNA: TGTGCCAGCTCGCTAGCCTTCTCTGGAAACACCATATATTTT

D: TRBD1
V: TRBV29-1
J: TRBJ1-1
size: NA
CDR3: CSVVETGDTEAFF
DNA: TGCAGCGTTGTCGAGACAGGGGACACTGAAGCTTTCTTT

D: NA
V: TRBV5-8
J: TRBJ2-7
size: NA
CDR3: CASRDRGTAEQYF
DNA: TGTGCCAGCAGGGACCGCGGTACCGCCGAGCAGTACTTC

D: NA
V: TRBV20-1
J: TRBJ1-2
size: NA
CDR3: CSARTVYGYTF
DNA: TGCAGTGCTAGGACGGTCTATGGCTACACCTTC

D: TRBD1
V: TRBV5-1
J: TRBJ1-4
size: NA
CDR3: CASSWTGLNEKLFF
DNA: TGCGCCAGCAGCTGGACAGGCTTGAATGAAAAACTGTTTTTT

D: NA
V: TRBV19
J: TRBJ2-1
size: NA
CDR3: CASSIRGQTYNEQFF
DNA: TGTGCCAGTAGTATCAGGGGTCAGACCTACAATGAGCAGTTCTTC

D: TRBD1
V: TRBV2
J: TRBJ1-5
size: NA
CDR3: CASSLGTGVYQPQHF
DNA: TGTGCCAGCAGCTTGGGGACAGGGGTTTATCAGCCCCAGCATTTT

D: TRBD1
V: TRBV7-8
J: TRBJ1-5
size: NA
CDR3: CASSLRPGTGDSNQPQHF
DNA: TGTGCCAGCAGCTTAAGGCCCGGGACAGGGGATAGCAATCAGCCCCAGCATTTT